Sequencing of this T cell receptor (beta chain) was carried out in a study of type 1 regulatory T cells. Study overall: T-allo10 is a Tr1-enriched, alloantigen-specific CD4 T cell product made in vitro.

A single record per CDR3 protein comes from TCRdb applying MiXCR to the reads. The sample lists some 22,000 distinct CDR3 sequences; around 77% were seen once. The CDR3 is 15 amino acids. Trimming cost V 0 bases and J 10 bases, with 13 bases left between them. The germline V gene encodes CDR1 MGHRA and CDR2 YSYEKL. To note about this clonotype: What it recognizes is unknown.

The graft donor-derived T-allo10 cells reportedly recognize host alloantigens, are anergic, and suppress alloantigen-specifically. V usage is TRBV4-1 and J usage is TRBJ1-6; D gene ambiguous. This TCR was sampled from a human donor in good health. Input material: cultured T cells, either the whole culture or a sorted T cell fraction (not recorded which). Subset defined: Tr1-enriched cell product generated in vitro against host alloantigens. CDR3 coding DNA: TGCGCCAGCAGCCAAGAAATGGGGAGTCAGTCACCCCTCCACTTT. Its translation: CASSQEMGSQSPLHF.